The 14 T cell receptor beta chains in this list originate from one sample, sequenced in a study of T-cell reconstitution after alpha-beta-depleted transplantation in children. Preparation of the TCRbeta library was carried out with unique molecular identifiers. TCRdb redid the calling of the PCR reads with MiXCR, one entry per CDR3 protein. The profile shows around 240,000 distinct CDR3 sequences, 9.7% of them singletons. The sequencing used PBMCs from the stem cell graft donor, collected from the stem cell graft. All receptors derive from a human donor who donated a stem cell graft to a child with SCID.

This clonotype was seen more than once but under ten times. This chain links TRBV12-3 or TRBV12-4 with TRBJ1-5, with TRBD1 identical over 9 bases. V lost 6 bases to trimming and J lost 2 bases; unmatched junction nucleotides: 11. The CDR3 extends over 17 amino acids. The CDR3 nucleotides read TGTGCCAGCAGCCCGGACAGGGGAGAGGGGGGCAATCAGCCCCAGCATTTT. Translation: CASSPDRGEGGNQPQHF.

Points on this clonotype: The junction shows a germline mismatch at one end, possibly a read error. The chain is built from TRBV9 and TRBJ1-1; D is uncertain. Germline values: CDR1 SGDLS, CDR2 YYNGEE. The CDR3 runs 13 residues. This CDR3 reads CAGSVGGGTEAFF. The DNA of the CDR3 is TGTGCCGGCAGCGTAGGCGGCGGGACTGAAGCTTTCTTT.

This clonotype came up many times. This chain connects TRBV5-1 to TRBJ1-5; D perhaps matches TRBD1 (6 bases). Germline CDR1 is SGHRS and CDR2 is YFSETQ. The germline V and J ends were trimmed by 0 bases and 6 bases, with 13 bases remaining between them. CDR3 length: 15 amino acids. The CDR3 loop reads CASSLDPGAGQPQHF. The DNA for the CDR3 is TGCGCCAGCAGCTTGGACCCGGGGGCAGGTCAGCCCCAGCATTTT.

At least ten counts were recorded for this clonotype. V usage is TRBV7-9 and J usage is TRBJ1-2; TRBD1 is a possible D gene (6 bases). Between the trimmed V and J ends, which lost 8 bases and 4 bases, there was a span of 8 bases. The germline V gene has CDR1 SEHNR and CDR2 FQNEAQ (reference sequence). The CDR3 totals 11 residues. The CDR3 coding sequence is TGTGCCAGCGGGGGGGCCTATGGCTACACCTTC. Protein product: CASGGAYGYTF.

This clonotype was detected ten times or more. The V and J genes are TRBV3-1 and TRBJ1-1; TRBD1 is a possible D gene (6 bases). Trimming shortened V by 6 bases and J by 1 base, and 24 bases separated the two germline ends. The CDR3 runs 18 residues. Germline V CDR1 and CDR2: LGHDT, YNNKEL (reference sequence). The CDR3 nucleotides read TGTGCCAGCAGTTTCGAGGTGGGGACACCTGCCCCGAACACTGAAGCTTTCTTT. Protein sequence: CASSFEVGTPAPNTEAFF.

At least ten counts were recorded for this clonotype. This sequence joins TRBV6-5 and TRBJ2-7; tentatively, D is TRBD2 (6 bases). V was clipped by 2 bases and J by 3 bases, with 20 bases between them. Germline CDR1 reads MNHEY; CDR2 reads SVGAGI. This CDR3 comprises 17 residues. In nucleotides, the CDR3 is TGTGCCAGCAGTTACGACCGCCCCCGGGACTCACTCTACGAGCAGTACTTC. It codes for CASSYDRPRDSLYEQYF.

This clonotype was recorded many times. The genes are TRBV24-1 and TRBJ2-2, with TRBD1 matching over 7 bases. V was pared by 9 bases and J by 1 base, with 4 bases of the junction left unmatched. From germline, CDR1 is KGHDR and CDR2 SFDVKD. The CDR3 has 14 residues. CDR3: CATGGQLNTGELFF. DNA for the CDR3: TGTGCCACCGGGGGACAGCTGAACACCGGGGAGCTGTTTTTT.

This clonotype has a count of ten or more. CDR3 DNA sequence: TGTGCCAGCAGTCGCGGGGACGGCAACACTGAAGCTTTCTTT. Its translation is CASSRGDGNTEAFF. The V call is TRBV12-3 or TRBV12-4, the J call TRBJ1-1; D possibly corresponds to TRBD1 (5 bases). This CDR3 is 14 amino acids long. The V end lost 5 bases, the J end lost 2 bases, and 12 bases lay between the germline ends.

This clonotype was seen repeatedly, ten times or more. The rearrangement links TRBV7-9 to TRBJ2-1, with 9 nucleotides matching TRBD2. The CDR3 has 15 residues. V shed 4 bases and J 3 bases; nucleotides not matched to a gene: 4. CDR1 and CDR2 from the germline V gene are SEHNR and FQNEAQ (reference sequence). The CDR3 protein is CASSSLAGSYNEQFF. CDR3 DNA sequence: TGTGCCAGCAGCTCCCTAGCGGGGAGCTACAATGAGCAGTTCTTC.

This clonotype was counted many times. This chain links TRBV7-8 with TRBJ2-2; D may be TRBD1 or TRBD2 (5 bases each). The length of the CDR3 is 16 residues. Germline V gives CDR1 SGHVS, CDR2 FQNEAQ. Trimming left V 2 bases short and J 1 base short, with 11 bases between. This CDR3 is CASSLWDGGNTGELFF. CDR3 bases: TGTGCCAGCAGCTTATGGGACGGAGGGAACACCGGGGAGCTGTTTTTT.

This clonotype has ten or more counts. The chain links TRBV12-3 or TRBV12-4 to TRBJ1-1, with D maybe TRBD1 (6 bases). V lost 6 bases, J lost 10 bases, and 18 bases lay in between. This CDR3 is 13 amino acids long. The CDR3, as DNA: TGTGCCAGCAGAAGGGACACCATCCCCGGAGCTTTCTTT. Translation gives CASRRDTIPGAFF.

This clonotype occurred many times. The chain is built from TRBV5-1 and TRBJ1-1; 9 bases are a match to TRBD1. The junction had 4 bases not matched to a gene; V was cut back by 2 bases and J by 5 bases. The CDR3 has 14 amino acids. The V gene's germline CDR1 is SGHRS and CDR2 YFSETQ. The CDR3 DNA sequence: TGCGCCAGCAGCTTCGGACAGGGGTGGACTGAAGCTTTCTTT. This gives the protein CASSFGQGWTEAFF.

This clonotype occurred many times. The chain couples TRBV10-3 to TRBJ2-3; D is undetermined. V lost 0 bases and J 5 bases, leaving 0 bases between the germline ends. Germline CDR1 and CDR2: ENHRY and SYGVKD. The CDR3 sequence is 11 residues long. CDR3 protein: CAISESDTQYF. CDR3 nucleotides: TGTGCCATCAGTGAGTCAGATACGCAGTATTTT.

The V call is TRBV7-3, the J call TRBJ1-5; a possible D gene is TRBD1 (5 bases). Germline CDR1 and CDR2: SGHTA and FQGTGA. The V end was cut by 4 bases, the J end by 0 bases, with 16 bases between. This CDR3 comprises 17 residues. For the CDR3, the DNA is TGTGCCAGCAGCTCACGACAGTCCAACTCTAGCAATCAGCCCCAGCATTTT. Translation gives CASSSRQSNSSNQPQHF.